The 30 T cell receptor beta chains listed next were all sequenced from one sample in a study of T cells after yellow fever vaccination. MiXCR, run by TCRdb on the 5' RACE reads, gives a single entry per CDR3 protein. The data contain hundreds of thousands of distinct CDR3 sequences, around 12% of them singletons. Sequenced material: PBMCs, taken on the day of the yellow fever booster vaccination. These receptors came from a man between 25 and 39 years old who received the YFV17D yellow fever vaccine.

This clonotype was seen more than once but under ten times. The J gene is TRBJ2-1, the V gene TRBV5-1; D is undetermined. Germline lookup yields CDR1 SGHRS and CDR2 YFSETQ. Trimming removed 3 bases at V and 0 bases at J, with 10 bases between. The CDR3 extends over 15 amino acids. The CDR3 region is CASSWGFSSYNEQFF. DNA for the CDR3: TGCGCCAGCAGCTGGGGATTTAGCTCCTACAATGAGCAGTTCTTC.

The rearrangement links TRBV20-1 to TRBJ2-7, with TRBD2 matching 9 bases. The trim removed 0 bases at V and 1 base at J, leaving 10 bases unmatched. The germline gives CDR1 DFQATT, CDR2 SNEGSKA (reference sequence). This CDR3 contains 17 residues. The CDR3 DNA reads TGCAGTGCTAGAGATGGGCGGGAGGGCCGCAGGTCCTACGAGCAGTACTTC. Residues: CSARDGREGRRSYEQYF.

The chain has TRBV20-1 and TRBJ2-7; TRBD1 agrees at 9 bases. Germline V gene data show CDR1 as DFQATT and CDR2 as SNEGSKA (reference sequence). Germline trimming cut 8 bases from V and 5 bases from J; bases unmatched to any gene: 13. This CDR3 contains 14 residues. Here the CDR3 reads CSSNPGQGRDEQYF. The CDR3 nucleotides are TGCAGTTCCAATCCGGGACAGGGTAGAGACGAGCAGTACTTC.

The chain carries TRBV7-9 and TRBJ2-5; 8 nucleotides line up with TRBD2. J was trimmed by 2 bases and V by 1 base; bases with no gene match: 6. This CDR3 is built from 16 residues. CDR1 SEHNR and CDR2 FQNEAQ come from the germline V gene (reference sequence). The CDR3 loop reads CASSLVQREFQETQYF. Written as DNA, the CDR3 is TGTGCCAGCAGCTTAGTGCAGCGGGAGTTTCAAGAGACCCAGTACTTC.

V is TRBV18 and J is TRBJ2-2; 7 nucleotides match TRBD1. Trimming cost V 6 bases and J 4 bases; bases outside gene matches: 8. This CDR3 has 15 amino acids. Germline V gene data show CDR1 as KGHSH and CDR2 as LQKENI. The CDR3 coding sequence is TGTGCCAGCTCGGTAGGACAGGCCACCACCGGGGAGCTGTTTTTT. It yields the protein CASSVGQATTGELFF.

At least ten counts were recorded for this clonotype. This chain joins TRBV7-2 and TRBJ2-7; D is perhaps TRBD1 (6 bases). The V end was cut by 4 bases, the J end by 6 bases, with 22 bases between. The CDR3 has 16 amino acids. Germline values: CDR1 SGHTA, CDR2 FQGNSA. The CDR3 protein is CASSSVRETGRTEQYF. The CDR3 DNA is TGTGCCAGCAGCTCGGTAAGAGAGACAGGCCGAACCGAGCAGTACTTC.

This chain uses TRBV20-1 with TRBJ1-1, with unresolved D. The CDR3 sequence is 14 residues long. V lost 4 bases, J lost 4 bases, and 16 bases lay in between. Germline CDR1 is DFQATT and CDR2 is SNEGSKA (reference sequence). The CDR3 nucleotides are TGCAGTGCTACCACAAGGGCAGAGGTCACTGAAGCTTTCTTT. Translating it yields CSATTRAEVTEAFF.

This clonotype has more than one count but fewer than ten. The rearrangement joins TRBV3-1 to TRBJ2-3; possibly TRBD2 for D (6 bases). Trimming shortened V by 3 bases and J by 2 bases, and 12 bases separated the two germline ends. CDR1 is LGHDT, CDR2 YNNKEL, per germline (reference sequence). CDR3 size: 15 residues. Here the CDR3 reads CASSHAGIITDTQYF. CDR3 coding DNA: TGTGCCAGCAGCCACGCGGGGATCATCACAGATACGCAGTATTTT.

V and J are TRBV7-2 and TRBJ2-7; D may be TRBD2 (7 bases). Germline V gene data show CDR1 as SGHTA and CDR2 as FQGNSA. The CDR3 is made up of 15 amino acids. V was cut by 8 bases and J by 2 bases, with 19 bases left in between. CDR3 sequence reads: CASGIGGLTTYEQYF. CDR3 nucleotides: TGTGCCAGCGGAATCGGGGGGCTAACCACCTACGAGCAGTACTTC.

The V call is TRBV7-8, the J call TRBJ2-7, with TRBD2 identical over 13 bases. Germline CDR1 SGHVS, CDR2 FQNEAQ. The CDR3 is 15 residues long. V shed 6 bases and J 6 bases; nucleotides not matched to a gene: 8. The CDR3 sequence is CASRLGLAGPGEQYF. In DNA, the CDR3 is TGTGCCAGCAGGTTGGGACTAGCGGGACCCGGCGAGCAGTACTTC.

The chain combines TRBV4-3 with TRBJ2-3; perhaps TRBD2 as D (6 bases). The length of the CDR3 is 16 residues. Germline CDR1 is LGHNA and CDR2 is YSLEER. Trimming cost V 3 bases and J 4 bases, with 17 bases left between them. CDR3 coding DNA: TGCGCCAGCAGCCAGCAATCACTAGCCGGGTCAGATACGCAGTATTTT. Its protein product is CASSQQSLAGSDTQYF.

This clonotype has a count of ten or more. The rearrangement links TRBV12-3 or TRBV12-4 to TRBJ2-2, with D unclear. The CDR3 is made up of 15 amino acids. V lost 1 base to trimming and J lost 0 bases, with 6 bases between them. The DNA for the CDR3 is TGTGCCAGCAGTTTAGGCCTAACGAACACCGGGGAGCTGTTTTTT. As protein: CASSLGLTNTGELFF.

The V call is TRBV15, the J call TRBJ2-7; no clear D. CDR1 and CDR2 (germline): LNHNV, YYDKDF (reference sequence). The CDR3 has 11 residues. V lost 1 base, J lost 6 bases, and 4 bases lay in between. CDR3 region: CATSRVSEQYF. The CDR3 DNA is TGTGCCACCAGCAGAGTATCCGAGCAGTACTTC. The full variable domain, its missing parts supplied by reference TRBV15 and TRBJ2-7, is DAMVIQNPRYQVTQFGKPVTLSCSQTLNHNVMYWYQQKSSQAPKLLFHYYDKDFNNEADTPDNFQSRRPNTSFCFLDIRSPGLGDTAMYLCATSRVSEQYFGPGTRLTVT.

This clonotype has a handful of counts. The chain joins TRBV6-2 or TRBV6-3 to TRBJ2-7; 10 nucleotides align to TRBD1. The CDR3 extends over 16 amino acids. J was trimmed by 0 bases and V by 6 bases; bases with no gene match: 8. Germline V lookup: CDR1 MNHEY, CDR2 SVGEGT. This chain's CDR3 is CASSPRRQGASYEQYF. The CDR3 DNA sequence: TGTGCCAGCAGCCCCCGCCGACAGGGGGCCTCCTACGAGCAGTACTTC.

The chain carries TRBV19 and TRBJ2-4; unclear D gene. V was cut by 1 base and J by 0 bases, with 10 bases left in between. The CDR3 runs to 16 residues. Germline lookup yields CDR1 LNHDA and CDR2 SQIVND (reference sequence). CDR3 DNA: TGTGCCAGTAGTATAGGTGGAGCTCTAGCCAAAAACATTCAGTACTTC. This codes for CASSIGGALAKNIQYF. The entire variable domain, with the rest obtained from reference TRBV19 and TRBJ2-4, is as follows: DGGITQSPKYLFRKEGQNVTLSCEQNLNHDAMYWYRQDPGQGLRLIYYSQIVNDFQKGDIAEGYSVSREKKESFPLTVTSAQKNPTAFYLCASSIGGALAKNIQYFGAGTRLSVL.

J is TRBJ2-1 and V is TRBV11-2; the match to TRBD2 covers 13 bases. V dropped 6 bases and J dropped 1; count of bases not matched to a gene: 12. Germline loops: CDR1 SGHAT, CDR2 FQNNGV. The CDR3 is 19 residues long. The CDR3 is CASRAKRTSGSLSYNEQFF. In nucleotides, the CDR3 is TGTGCCAGCAGGGCGAAAAGGACTAGCGGGAGTCTTTCCTACAATGAGCAGTTCTTC.

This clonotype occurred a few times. CDR3 sequence: CSVEDRQGGNTIYF. The CDR3 region has the DNA TGCAGCGTTGAAGATCGCCAGGGTGGAAACACCATATATTTT. V usage is TRBV29-1 and J usage is TRBJ1-3; D might be TRBD1 (5 bases). Trimming stripped 0 bases from V and 3 bases from J, with 9 bases between. This CDR3 comprises 14 residues. Per the germline V gene, CDR1 is SQVTM and CDR2 is ANQGSEA.

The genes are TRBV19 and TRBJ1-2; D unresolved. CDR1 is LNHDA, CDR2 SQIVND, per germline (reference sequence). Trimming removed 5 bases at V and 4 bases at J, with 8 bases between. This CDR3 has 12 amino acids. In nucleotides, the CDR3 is TGTGCCAGTAGTGCCCAAATCTATGGCTACACCTTC. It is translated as CASSAQIYGYTF.

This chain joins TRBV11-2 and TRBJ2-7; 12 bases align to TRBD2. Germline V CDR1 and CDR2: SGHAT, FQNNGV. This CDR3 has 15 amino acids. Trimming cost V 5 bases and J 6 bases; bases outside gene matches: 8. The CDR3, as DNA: TGTGCCAGCAGCCACGGACTAGCGGGAAGGGGCGAGCAGTACTTC. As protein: CASSHGLAGRGEQYF.

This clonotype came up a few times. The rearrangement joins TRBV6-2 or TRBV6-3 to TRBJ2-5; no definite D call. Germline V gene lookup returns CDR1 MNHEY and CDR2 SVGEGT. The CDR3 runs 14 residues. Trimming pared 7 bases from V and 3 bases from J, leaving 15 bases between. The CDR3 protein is CASTPRLVKETQYF. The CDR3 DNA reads TGTGCCAGCACCCCCCGACTGGTGAAAGAGACCCAGTACTTC.

For the CDR3, the DNA is TGTGCCAGCAGACCCAGGAACATCCGGCGTGATACGCAGTATTTT. It yields the protein CASRPRNIRRDTQYF. The chain carries TRBV6-2 or TRBV6-3 and TRBJ2-3, with D unclear. V was pared by 6 bases and J by 6 bases, with 19 bases between. This CDR3 has 15 residues. Germline V gene lookup returns CDR1 MNHEY and CDR2 SVGEGT.

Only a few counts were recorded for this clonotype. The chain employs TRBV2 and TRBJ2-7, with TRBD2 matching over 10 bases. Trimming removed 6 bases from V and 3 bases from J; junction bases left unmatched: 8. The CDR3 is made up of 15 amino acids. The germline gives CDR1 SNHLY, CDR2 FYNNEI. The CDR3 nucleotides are TGTGCCAGCAGGCCTCAAGGACTAGCGGTCTACGAGCAGTACTTC. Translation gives CASRPQGLAVYEQYF.

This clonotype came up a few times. Here the CDR3 DNA reads TGCAGCGTTGGGGACAGAGTCGGGGAGCTGTTTTTT. Its protein product is CSVGDRVGELFF. This chain links TRBV29-1 with TRBJ2-2; 7 bases are a match to TRBD1. The junction had 3 bases not matched to a gene; V was cut back by 4 bases and J by 7 bases. The CDR3 length is 12 residues. The V gene's germline CDR1 is SQVTM and CDR2 ANQGSEA.

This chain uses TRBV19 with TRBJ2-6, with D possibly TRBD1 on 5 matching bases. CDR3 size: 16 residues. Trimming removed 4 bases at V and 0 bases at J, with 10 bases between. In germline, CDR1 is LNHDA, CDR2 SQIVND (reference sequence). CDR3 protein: CASSRGSDSGANVLTF. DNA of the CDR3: TGTGCCAGTAGTAGGGGCAGCGACTCTGGGGCCAACGTCCTGACTTTC.

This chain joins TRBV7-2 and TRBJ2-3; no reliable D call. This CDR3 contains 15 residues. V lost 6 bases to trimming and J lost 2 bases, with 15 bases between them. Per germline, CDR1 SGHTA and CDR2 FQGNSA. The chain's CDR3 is CASSLDRTTTDTQYF. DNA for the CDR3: TGTGCCAGCAGTTTGGACCGGACGACCACAGATACGCAGTATTTT.

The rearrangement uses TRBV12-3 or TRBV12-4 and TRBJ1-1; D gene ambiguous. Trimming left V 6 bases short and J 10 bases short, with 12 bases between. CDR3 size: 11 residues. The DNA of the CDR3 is TGTGCCAGCAGGGACGGTGTCGTAGCTTTCTTT. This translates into CASRDGVVAFF.

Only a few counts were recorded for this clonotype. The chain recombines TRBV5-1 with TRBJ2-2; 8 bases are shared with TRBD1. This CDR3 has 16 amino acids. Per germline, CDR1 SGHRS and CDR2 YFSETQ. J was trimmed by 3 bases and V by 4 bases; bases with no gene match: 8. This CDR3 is CASSTRTGKDTGELFF. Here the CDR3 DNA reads TGCGCCAGCAGCACGAGGACAGGGAAGGACACCGGGGAGCTGTTTTTT.

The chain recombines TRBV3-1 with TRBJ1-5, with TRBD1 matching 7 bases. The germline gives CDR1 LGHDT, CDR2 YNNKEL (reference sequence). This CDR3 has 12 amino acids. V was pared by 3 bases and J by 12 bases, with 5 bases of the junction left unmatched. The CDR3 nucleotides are TGTGCCAGCAGCCAGGAGGGACAGAGCCAGCATTTT. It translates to CASSQEGQSQHF.

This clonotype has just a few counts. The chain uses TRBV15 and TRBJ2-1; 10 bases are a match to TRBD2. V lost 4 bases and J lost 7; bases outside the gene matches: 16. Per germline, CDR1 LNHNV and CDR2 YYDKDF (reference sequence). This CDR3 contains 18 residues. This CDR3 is CATSIEPSGRAWGNEQFF. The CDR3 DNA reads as TGTGCCACCAGCATCGAGCCCAGCGGGAGGGCCTGGGGGAATGAGCAGTTCTTC.

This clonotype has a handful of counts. The CDR3 sequence is CASSPREEGIQYF. CDR3 in DNA: TGTGCCAGCAGCCCCAGGGAGGAGGGCATTCAGTACTTC. This chain uses TRBV5-6 with TRBJ2-4, with D possibly being TRBD2 (6 bases). The CDR3 is 13 residues long. The germline CDR1 and CDR2 sequences are SGHDT and YYEEEE. V lost 4 bases and J lost 9, with 14 bases in between.